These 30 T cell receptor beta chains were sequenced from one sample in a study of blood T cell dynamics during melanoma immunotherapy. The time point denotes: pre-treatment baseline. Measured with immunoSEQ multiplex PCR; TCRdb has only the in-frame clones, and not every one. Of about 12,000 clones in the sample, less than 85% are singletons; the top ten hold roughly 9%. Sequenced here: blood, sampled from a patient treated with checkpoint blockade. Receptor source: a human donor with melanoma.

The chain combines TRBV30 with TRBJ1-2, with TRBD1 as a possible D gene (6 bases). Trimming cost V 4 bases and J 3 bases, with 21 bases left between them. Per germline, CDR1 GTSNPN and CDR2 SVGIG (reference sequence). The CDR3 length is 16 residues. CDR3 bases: TGTGCCTGGATCCCCATATCGGGCAGGGGCGACTATGGCTACACCTTC. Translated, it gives CAWIPISGRGDYGYTF.

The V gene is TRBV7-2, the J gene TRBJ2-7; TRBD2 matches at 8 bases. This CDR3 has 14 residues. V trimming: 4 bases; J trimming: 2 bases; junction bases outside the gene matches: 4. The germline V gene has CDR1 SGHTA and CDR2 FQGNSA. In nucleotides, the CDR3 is TGTGCCAGCAGCTCCCCGGGGGGGGCCTACGAGCAGTACTTC. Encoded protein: CASSSPGGAYEQYF. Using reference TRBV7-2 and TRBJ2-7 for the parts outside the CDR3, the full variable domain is GAGVSQSPSNKVTEKGKDVELRCDPISGHTALYWYRQSLGQGLEFLIYFQGNSAPDKSGLPSDRFSAERTGGSVSTLTIQRTQQEDSAVYLCASSSPGGAYEQYFGPGTRLTVT.

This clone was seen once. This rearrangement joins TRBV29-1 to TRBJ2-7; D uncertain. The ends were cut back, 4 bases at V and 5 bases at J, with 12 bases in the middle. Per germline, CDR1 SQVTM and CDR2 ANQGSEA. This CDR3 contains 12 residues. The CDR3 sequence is CSVAQFSDEQYF. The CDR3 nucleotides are TGCAGCGTTGCACAATTCTCGGACGAGCAGTACTTC.

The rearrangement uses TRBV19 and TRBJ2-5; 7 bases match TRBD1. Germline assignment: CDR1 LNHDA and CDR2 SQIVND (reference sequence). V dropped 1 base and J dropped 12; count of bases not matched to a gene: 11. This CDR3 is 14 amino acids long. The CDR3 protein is CASSIAYGTEQKYF. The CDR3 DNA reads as TGTGCCAGTAGTATAGCCTATGGGACAGAACAGAAGTACTTC.

The CDR3 reads CASSGGAGPTGEQYF. CDR3 sequence (DNA): TGTGCCAGCAGCGGAGGCGCGGGACCCACGGGGGAGCAGTACTTC. The chain recombines TRBV9 with TRBJ2-7; the D gene is possibly TRBD2 (6 bases). Per the germline V gene, CDR1 is SGDLS and CDR2 is YYNGEE. The CDR3 is 15 amino acids. V was clipped by 3 bases and J by 7 bases, with 20 bases between them.

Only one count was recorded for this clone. Here the CDR3 reads CASSFISGVMSSTEAFF. DNA of the CDR3: TGTGCCAGCAGCTTTATATCGGGGGTTATGAGCTCCACTGAAGCTTTCTTT. This rearrangement joins TRBV5-6 to TRBJ1-1; possibly TRBD1 for D (5 bases). Germline V gives CDR1 SGHDT, CDR2 YYEEEE. CDR3 size: 17 residues. The V end was cut by 2 bases, the J end by 4 bases, with 21 bases between.

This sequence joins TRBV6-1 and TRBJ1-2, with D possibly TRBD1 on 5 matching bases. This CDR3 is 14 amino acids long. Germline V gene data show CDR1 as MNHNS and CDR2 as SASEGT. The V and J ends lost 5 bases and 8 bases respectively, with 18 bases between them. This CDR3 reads CASSRDGSAGGYTF. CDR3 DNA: TGTGCCAGCAGTCGGGACGGCAGCGCCGGGGGCTACACCTTC.

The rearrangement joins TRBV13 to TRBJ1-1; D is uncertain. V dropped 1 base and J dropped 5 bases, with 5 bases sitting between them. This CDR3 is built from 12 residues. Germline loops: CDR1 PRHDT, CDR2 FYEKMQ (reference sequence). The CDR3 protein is CASSLALTEAFF. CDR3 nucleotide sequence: TGTGCCAGCAGCTTAGCCCTAACTGAAGCTTTCTTT.

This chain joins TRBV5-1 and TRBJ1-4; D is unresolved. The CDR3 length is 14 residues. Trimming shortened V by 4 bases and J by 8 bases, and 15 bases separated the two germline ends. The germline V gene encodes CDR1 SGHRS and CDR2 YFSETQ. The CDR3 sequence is CASSRSEFGEKLFF. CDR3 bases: TGCGCCAGCAGCCGGTCCGAATTTGGAGAAAAACTGTTTTTT.

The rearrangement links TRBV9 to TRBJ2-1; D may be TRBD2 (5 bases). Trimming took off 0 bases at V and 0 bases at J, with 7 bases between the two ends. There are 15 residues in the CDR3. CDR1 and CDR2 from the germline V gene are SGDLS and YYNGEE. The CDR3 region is CASSVGAVSYNEQFF. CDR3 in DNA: TGTGCCAGCAGCGTAGGAGCGGTCTCCTACAATGAGCAGTTCTTC.

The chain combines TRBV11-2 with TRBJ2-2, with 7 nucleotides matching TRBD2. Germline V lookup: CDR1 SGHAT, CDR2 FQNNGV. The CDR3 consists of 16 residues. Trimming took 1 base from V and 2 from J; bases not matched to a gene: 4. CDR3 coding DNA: TGTGCCAGCAGCTTAGGGGCGGGAGTTAACACCGGGGAGCTGTTTTTT. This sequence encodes CASSLGAGVNTGELFF.

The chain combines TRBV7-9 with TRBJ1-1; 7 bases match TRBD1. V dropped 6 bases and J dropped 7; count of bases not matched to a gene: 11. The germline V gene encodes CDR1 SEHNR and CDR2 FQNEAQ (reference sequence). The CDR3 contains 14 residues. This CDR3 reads CASSLLQGGIEAFF. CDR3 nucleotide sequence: TGTGCCAGCAGTCTTCTCCAGGGGGGGATTGAAGCTTTCTTT.

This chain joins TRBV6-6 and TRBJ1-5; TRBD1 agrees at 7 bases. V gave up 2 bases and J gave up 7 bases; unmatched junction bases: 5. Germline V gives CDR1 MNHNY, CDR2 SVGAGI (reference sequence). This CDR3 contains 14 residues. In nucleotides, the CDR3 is TGTGCCAGCAGTTACGTACAGGGGTACCAGCCCCAGCATTTT. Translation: CASSYVQGYQPQHF.

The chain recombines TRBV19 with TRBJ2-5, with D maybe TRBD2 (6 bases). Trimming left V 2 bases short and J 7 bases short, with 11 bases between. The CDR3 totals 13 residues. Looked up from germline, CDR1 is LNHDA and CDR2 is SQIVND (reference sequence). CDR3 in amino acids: CASSIRAAGTQYF. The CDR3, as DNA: TGTGCCAGTAGTATAAGGGCAGCGGGGACCCAGTACTTC.

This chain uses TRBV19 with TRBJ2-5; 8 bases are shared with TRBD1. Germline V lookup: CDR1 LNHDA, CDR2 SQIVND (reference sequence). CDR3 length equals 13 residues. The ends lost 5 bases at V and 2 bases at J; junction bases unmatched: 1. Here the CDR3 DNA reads TGTGCCAGTAGTTGGACAGGGCAAGAGACCCAGTACTTC. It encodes CASSWTGQETQYF. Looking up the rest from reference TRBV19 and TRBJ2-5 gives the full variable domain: DGGITQSPKYLFRKEGQNVTLSCEQNLNHDAMYWYRQDPGQGLRLIYYSQIVNDFQKGDIAEGYSVSREKKESFPLTVTSAQKNPTAFYLCASSWTGQETQYFGPGTRLLVL.

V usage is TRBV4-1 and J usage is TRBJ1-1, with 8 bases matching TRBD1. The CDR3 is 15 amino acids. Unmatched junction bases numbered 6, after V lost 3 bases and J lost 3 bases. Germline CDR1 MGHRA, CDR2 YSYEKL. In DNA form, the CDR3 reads TGCGCCAGCAGCCATCAGGGGGCTATTTACACTGAAGCTTTCTTT. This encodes CASSHQGAIYTEAFF.

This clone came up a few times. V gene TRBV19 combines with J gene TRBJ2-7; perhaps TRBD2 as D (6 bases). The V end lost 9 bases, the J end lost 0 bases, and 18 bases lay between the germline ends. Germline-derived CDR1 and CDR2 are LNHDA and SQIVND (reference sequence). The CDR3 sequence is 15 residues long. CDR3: CARPQPSSGSYEQYF. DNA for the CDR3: TGTGCCAGACCCCAACCTAGTAGCGGCTCCTACGAGCAGTACTTC.

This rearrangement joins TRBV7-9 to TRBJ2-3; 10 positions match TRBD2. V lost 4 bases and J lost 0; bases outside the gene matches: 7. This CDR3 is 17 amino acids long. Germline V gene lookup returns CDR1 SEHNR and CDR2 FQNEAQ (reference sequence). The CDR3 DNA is TGTGCCAGCAGCTCGCTAGCGGGAGACTTAAGCACAGATACGCAGTATTTT. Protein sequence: CASSSLAGDLSTDTQYF.

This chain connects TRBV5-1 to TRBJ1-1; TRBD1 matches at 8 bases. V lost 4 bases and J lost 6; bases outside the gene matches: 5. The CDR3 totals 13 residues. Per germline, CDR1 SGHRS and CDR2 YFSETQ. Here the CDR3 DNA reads TGCGCCAGCAGCCTGGACAGGGTCGCTGAAGCTTTCTTT. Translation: CASSLDRVAEAFF.

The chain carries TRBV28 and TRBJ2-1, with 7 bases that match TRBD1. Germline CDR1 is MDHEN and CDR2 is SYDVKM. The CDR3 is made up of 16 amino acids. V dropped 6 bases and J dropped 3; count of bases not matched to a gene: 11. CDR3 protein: CASSLGDSGNYNEQFF. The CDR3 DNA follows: TGTGCCAGCAGCTTGGGGGACAGTGGGAACTACAATGAGCAGTTCTTC. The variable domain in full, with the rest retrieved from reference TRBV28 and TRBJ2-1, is DVKVTQSSRYLVKRTGEKVFLECVQDMDHENMFWYRQDPGLGLRLIYFSYDVKMKEKGDIPEGYSVSREKKERFSLILESASTNQTSMYLCASSLGDSGNYNEQFFGPGTRLTVL.

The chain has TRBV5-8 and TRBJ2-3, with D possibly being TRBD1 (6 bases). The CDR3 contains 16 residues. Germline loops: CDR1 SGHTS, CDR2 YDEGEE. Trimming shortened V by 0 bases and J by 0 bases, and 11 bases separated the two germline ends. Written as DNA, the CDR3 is TGTGCCAGCAGCTTGGAGACAGGCCTTAGCACAGATACGCAGTATTTT. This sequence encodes CASSLETGLSTDTQYF.

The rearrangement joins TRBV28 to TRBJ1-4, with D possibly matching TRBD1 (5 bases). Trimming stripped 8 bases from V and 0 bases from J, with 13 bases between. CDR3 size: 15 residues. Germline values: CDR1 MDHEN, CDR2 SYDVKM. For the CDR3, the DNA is TGTGCCAGCGCCGGGACGGATGCAACTAATGAAAAACTGTTTTTT. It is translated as CASAGTDATNEKLFF. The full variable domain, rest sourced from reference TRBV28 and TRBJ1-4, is DVKVTQSSRYLVKRTGEKVFLECVQDMDHENMFWYRQDPGLGLRLIYFSYDVKMKEKGDIPEGYSVSREKKERFSLILESASTNQTSMYLCASAGTDATNEKLFFGSGTQLSVL.

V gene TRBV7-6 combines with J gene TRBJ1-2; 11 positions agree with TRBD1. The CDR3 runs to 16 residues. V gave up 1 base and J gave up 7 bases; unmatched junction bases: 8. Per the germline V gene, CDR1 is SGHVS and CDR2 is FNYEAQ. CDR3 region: CASSLVRGQGESGYTF. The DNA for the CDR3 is TGTGCCAGCAGCTTAGTCCGGGGACAGGGGGAGTCTGGCTACACCTTC.

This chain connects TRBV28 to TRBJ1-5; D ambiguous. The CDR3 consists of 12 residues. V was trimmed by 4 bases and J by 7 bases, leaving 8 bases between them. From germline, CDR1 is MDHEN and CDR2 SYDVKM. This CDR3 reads CASSSMGQPQHF. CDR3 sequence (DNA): TGTGCCAGCAGTTCGATGGGGCAGCCCCAGCATTTT. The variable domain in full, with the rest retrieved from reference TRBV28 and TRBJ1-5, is DVKVTQSSRYLVKRTGEKVFLECVQDMDHENMFWYRQDPGLGLRLIYFSYDVKMKEKGDIPEGYSVSREKKERFSLILESASTNQTSMYLCASSSMGQPQHFGDGTRLSIL.

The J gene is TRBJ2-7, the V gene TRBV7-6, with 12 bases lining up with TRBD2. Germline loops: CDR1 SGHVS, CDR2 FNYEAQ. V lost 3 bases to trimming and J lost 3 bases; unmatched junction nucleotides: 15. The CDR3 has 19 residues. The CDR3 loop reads CASSLASGRAFSSSYEQYF. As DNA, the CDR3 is TGTGCCAGCAGCTTGGCTAGCGGGAGGGCCTTCTCTTCTAGCTACGAGCAGTACTTC.

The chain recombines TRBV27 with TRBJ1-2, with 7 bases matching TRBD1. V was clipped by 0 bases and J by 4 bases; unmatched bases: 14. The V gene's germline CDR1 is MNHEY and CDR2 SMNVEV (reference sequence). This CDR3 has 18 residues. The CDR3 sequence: CASSLSGGPGGLRYGYTF. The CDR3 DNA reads TGTGCCAGCAGTTTATCGGGGGGACCAGGGGGTCTTCGCTATGGCTACACCTTC.

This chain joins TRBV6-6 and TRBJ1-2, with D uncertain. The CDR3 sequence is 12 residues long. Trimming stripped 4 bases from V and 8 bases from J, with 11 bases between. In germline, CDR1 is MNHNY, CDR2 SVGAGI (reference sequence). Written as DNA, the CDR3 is TGTGCCAGCAGTTCCCGGGAACAGGGCTACACCTTC. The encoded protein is CASSSREQGYTF.

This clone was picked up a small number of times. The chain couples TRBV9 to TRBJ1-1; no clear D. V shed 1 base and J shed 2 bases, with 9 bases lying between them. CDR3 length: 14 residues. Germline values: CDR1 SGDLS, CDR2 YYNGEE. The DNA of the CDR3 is TGTGCCAGCAGCGTACTGCCAGAAAACACTGAAGCTTTCTTT. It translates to CASSVLPENTEAFF.

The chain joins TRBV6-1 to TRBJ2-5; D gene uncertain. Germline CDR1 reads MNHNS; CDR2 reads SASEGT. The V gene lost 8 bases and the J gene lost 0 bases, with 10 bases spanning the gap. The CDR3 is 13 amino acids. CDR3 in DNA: TGTGCCAGCGGCGCCTCACACCAAGAGACCCAGTACTTC. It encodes CASGASHQETQYF.

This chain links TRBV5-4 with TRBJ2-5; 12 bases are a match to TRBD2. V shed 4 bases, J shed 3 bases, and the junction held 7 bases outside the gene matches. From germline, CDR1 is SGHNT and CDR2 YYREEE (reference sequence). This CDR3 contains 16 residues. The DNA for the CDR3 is TGTGCCAGCAGCCCAGGACTAGCGGGGACTAAAGAGACCCAGTACTTC. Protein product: CASSPGLAGTKETQYF.